Below are 11 T cell receptor beta chains sequenced from a single sample in a study of radiotherapy plus CTLA-4 blockade in lung cancer. Some clones are missing from TCRdb's copy, which holds only in-frame ones; the method was immunoSEQ multiplex PCR. Among tens of thousands of clones listed, around 84% were seen once. The source material was peripheral blood, sampled from a patient treated with radiotherapy plus ipilimumab. The receptors here all came from a human donor with non-small cell lung cancer that progressed on radiotherapy plus ipilimumab.

The gene calls are TRBV28 and TRBJ1-2; tentative D call: TRBD1 (5 bases). V lost 3 bases and J lost 0, with 20 bases in between. Looked up from germline, CDR1 is MDHEN and CDR2 is SYDVKM. The CDR3 consists of 18 residues. CDR3 amino acids: CASSLETLGDRSNYGYTF. The CDR3 DNA reads TGTGCCAGCAGTTTGGAAACTTTGGGGGACCGCTCTAACTATGGCTACACCTTC.

V and J are TRBV5-1 and TRBJ2-3; 7 bases map to TRBD2. This CDR3 spans 14 amino acids. In germline, CDR1 is SGHRS, CDR2 YFSETQ. Trimming cost V 4 bases and J 2 bases; bases outside gene matches: 4. CDR3: CASSQGLLTDTQYF. CDR3 DNA: TGCGCCAGCAGCCAGGGACTACTCACAGATACGCAGTATTTT.

The chain carries TRBV27 and TRBJ2-7; TRBD2 aligns across 9 bases. The length of the CDR3 is 15 residues. V trimming: 6 bases; J trimming: 2 bases; junction bases outside the gene matches: 8. Germline lookup yields CDR1 MNHEY and CDR2 SMNVEV (reference sequence). CDR3 protein: CASRQLAGSTYEQYF. CDR3 DNA: TGTGCCAGCAGACAACTAGCGGGCTCTACCTACGAGCAGTACTTC.

This chain joins TRBV10-3 and TRBJ2-7, with TRBD2 as a possible D gene (6 bases). This CDR3 region has 14 residues. Germline lookup yields CDR1 ENHRY and CDR2 SYGVKD. V lost 0 bases and J 4 bases, leaving 10 bases between the germline ends. Written as DNA, the CDR3 is TGTGCCATCAGTGAGTCTGTCGGAGGGTACGAGCAGTACTTC. It codes for CAISESVGGYEQYF.

The V and J genes are TRBV7-2 and TRBJ2-7; 8 bases map to TRBD2. The CDR3 has 15 residues. Germline CDR1 and CDR2: SGHTA and FQGNSA. V shed 5 bases, J shed 4 bases, and the junction held 10 bases outside the gene matches. The CDR3 coding sequence is TGTGCCAGCAGCCTAGGGACTAGTGCTACGTACGAGCAGTACTTC. This codes for CASSLGTSATYEQYF.

The chain couples TRBV11-3 to TRBJ2-1; 8 bases line up with TRBD1. Trimming at V came to 3 bases and at J to 1 base, leaving 11 bases not matched to a gene. In germline, CDR1 is SGHNT, CDR2 YENEEA. This CDR3 region has 18 residues. CDR3 coding DNA: TGTGCCAGCAGCTTTTCGGGACAGGCAAAGGTGTCCTACAATGAGCAGTTCTTC. Translated: CASSFSGQAKVSYNEQFF.

This chain links TRBV15 with TRBJ2-5; TRBD2 aligns across 10 bases. V lost 4 bases and J lost 4; bases outside the gene matches: 6. In germline, CDR1 is LNHNV, CDR2 YYDKDF (reference sequence). The CDR3 extends over 15 amino acids. CDR3 residues: CATSIQRGGTETQYF. For the CDR3, the DNA is TGTGCCACCAGCATACAGCGGGGGGGCACAGAGACCCAGTACTTC. The full variable domain, rest sourced from reference TRBV15 and TRBJ2-5, is DAMVIQNPRYQVTQFGKPVTLSCSQTLNHNVMYWYQQKSSQAPKLLFHYYDKDFNNEADTPDNFQSRRPNTSFCFLDIRSPGLGDTAMYLCATSIQRGGTETQYFGPGTRLLVL.

This clone was observed a single time. The chain combines TRBV29-1 with TRBJ2-5, with D perhaps given as TRBD1 or TRBD2 (5 bases each). V lost 6 bases and J lost 5, with 16 bases in between. Germline-derived CDR1 and CDR2 are SQVTM and ANQGSEA. CDR3 length equals 13 residues. DNA of the CDR3: TGCAGCGTCCCTGGGACGGCGCGGGAGACCCAGTACTTC. Translation: CSVPGTARETQYF. Full variable domain (remainder filled in from reference TRBV29-1 and TRBJ2-5): SAVISQKPSRDICQRGTSLTIQCQVDSQVTMMFWYRQQPGQSLTLIATANQGSEATYESGFVIDKFPISRPNLTFSTLTVSNMSPEDSSIYLCSVPGTARETQYFGPGTRLLVL.

V gene TRBV18 combines with J gene TRBJ2-5; D not certain. The CDR3 sequence is 12 residues long. Trimming pared 2 bases from V and 5 bases from J, leaving 6 bases between. The germline gives CDR1 KGHSH, CDR2 LQKENI. CDR3 residues: CASSPGQETQYF. The CDR3, as DNA: TGTGCCAGCTCACCAGGTCAGGAGACCCAGTACTTC.

The V gene is TRBV7-8, the J gene TRBJ1-5; possible D gene TRBD1, 5 bases. The CDR3 has 15 residues. From germline, CDR1 is SGHVS and CDR2 FQNEAQ. Trimming pared 8 bases from V and 6 bases from J, leaving 20 bases between. CDR3 region: CASGLSGHPGQPQHF. The CDR3 DNA reads as TGTGCCAGCGGCCTAAGTGGACACCCCGGTCAGCCCCAGCATTTT.

This clone was picked up a small number of times. The chain carries TRBV28 and TRBJ1-1; maybe TRBD1 (6 bases). This CDR3 region has 16 residues. The germline V gene encodes CDR1 MDHEN and CDR2 SYDVKM. Trimming shortened V by 6 bases and J by 0 bases, and 17 bases separated the two germline ends. For the CDR3, the DNA is TGTGCCAGCAGCCGTCCCGGGACATATATGAACACTGAAGCTTTCTTT. Translating gives CASSRPGTYMNTEAFF. The full variable domain, rest sourced from reference TRBV28 and TRBJ1-1, is DVKVTQSSRYLVKRTGEKVFLECVQDMDHENMFWYRQDPGLGLRLIYFSYDVKMKEKGDIPEGYSVSREKKERFSLILESASTNQTSMYLCASSRPGTYMNTEAFFGQGTRLTVV.